This record covers a single TCR beta chain. The antigen is undetermined. The V gene's germline CDR1 is SGHTA and CDR2 FQGNSA. This CDR3 is built from 16 residues. With V trimmed by 6 bases and J by 3 bases, 10 bases remained unmatched. Clones were sequenced by immunoSEQ multiplex PCR, and TCRdb holds only the in-frame ones, with some missing. Among roughly 120,000 clones, about 85% were seen once, and the ten largest hold 5% to 7%. The data were taken from a study of T cell responses to AZD1222 COVID-19 vaccine. Study-wide points: Among AZD1222 vaccinees, only five to seven were seropositive at baseline. Following two doses of AZD1222, Spike-specific TCR breadth and depth rose. Of spike-specific TCRs, nearly half reportedly target regions left unmutated in variants. In all cases, repertoires were sampled only after the peak T cell response.

The specimen was peripheral blood, collected on day 0 of AZD1222 vaccination. The chain employs TRBV7-2 and TRBJ2-1; TRBD1 aligns across 8 bases. This receptor was identified in an adult in good health. The CDR3 DNA reads as TGTGCCAGCAGGGCAAGGACAGGGCAGGACTACAATGAGCAGTTCTTC. The encoded protein is CASRARTGQDYNEQFF.